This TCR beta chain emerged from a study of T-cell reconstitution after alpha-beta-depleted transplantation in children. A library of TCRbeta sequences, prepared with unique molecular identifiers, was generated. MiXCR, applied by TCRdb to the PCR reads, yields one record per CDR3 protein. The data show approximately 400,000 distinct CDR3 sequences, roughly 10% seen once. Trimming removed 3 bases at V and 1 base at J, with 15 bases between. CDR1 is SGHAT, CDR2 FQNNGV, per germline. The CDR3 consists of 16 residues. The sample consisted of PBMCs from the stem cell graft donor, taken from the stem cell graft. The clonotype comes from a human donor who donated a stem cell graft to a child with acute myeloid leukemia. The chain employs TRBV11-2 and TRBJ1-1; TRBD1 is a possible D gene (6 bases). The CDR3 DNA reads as TGTGCCAGCAGCTTGTGGGACAAACAAACGAACACTGAAGCTTTCTTT. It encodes CASSLWDKQTNTEAFF. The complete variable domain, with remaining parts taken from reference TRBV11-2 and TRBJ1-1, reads EAGVAQSPRYKIIEKRQSVAFWCNPISGHATLYWYQQILGQGPKLLIQFQNNGVVDDSQLPKDRFSAERLKGVDSTLKIQPAKLEDSAVYLCASSLWDKQTNTEAFFGQGTRLTVV.